A single sample gave rise to the 5 T cell receptor beta chains below, sequenced in a study of control samples from healthy donors and cancer patients. Assay: immunoSEQ multiplex PCR; the TCRdb copy retains only in-frame clones and omits some. The table has 15,000 to 20,000 clones, under 90% seen once. Sequenced input: PBMCs. These TCRs come from a woman in her 70s with lung cancer.

V gene TRBV28 combines with J gene TRBJ2-1; 7 nucleotides match TRBD2. Germline lookup yields CDR1 MDHEN and CDR2 SYDVKM. This CDR3 has 15 amino acids. With 2 bases clipped from V and 3 bases from J, the junction kept 4 bases outside the gene matches. CDR3 residues: CASSLATGGYNEQFF. Here the CDR3 DNA reads TGTGCCAGCAGTTTAGCGACGGGAGGCTACAATGAGCAGTTCTTC.

The V and J genes are TRBV11-3 and TRBJ2-4; tentatively, D is TRBD2 (6 bases). V gave up 6 bases and J gave up 3 bases, with 18 bases separating them. The germline V gene encodes CDR1 SGHNT and CDR2 YENEEA. The CDR3 runs to 16 residues. CDR3 sequence: CASSREEGAGKNIQYF. In DNA form, the CDR3 reads TGTGCCAGCAGTAGGGAGGAGGGAGCAGGCAAAAACATTCAGTACTTC. The full variable domain, rest sourced from reference TRBV11-3 and TRBJ2-4, is EAGVVQSPRYKIIEKKQPVAFWCNPISGHNTLYWYLQNLGQGPELLIRYENEEAVDDSQLPKDRFSAERLKGVDSTLKIQPAELGDSAVYLCASSREEGAGKNIQYFGAGTRLSVL.

The sample holds one count of this clone. The V call is TRBV28, the J call TRBJ2-1, with 10 bases identical to TRBD2. From germline, CDR1 is MDHEN and CDR2 SYDVKM. This CDR3 contains 15 residues. Germline trimming cut 5 bases from V and 4 bases from J; bases unmatched to any gene: 5. The CDR3, as DNA: TGTGCCAGCAGTCCCGGGACTAGCGAATACAATGAGCAGTTCTTC. It specifies CASSPGTSEYNEQFF.

A remark on this clone: This sample also contains other DNA sequences that code for the same CDR3. The chain uses TRBV5-1 and TRBJ2-1; maybe TRBD2 (5 bases). The V and J ends lost 0 bases and 5 bases respectively, with 12 bases between them. The length of the CDR3 is 15 residues. CDR1 SGHRS and CDR2 YFSETQ come from the germline V gene. CDR3 nucleotides: TGCGCCAGCAGCTTGGGGGCGGGCGGTCACAATGAGCAGTTCTTC. Residues: CASSLGAGGHNEQFF.

The chain uses TRBV5-4 and TRBJ1-6; TRBD1 agrees at 8 bases. V dropped 3 bases and J dropped 0; count of bases not matched to a gene: 5. This CDR3 spans 17 amino acids. Germline lookup yields CDR1 SGHNT and CDR2 YYREEE (reference sequence). CDR3 amino acids: CASSSGQESSYNSPLHF. CDR3 DNA: TGTGCCAGCAGCTCGGGACAGGAGAGCTCCTATAATTCACCCCTCCACTTT.